Here is one T cell receptor (beta chain) with its context. Its antigen is unidentified. The data stem from a study of T cells after posttransplantation cyclophosphamide. Study results and caveats: TRB clonality was highly associated with recipient CMV seropositivity and reactivation.

The method was immunoSEQ multiplex PCR; TCRdb's version includes in-frame clones alone and lacks a portion of them. The sample lists about 8,000 clones, more than 85% occurring once. The CDR3 is 19 amino acids. Germline V lookup: CDR1 WSHSY, CDR2 SAAADI. Trimming cost V 0 bases and J 5 bases, with 24 bases left between them. The chain joins TRBV10-2 to TRBJ2-3; possibly TRBD2 for D (7 bases). Sequencing input: CD4+ T cells sorted from blood. The sequence derives from a woman in her fifties or sixties in good health and a related stem cell transplant donor. CDR3 DNA: TGCGCCAGCAGTGAGTCGACAGGCTATTGGCGGGAGCCTAAAGATACGCAGTATTTT. Its translation is CASSESTGYWREPKDTQYF.